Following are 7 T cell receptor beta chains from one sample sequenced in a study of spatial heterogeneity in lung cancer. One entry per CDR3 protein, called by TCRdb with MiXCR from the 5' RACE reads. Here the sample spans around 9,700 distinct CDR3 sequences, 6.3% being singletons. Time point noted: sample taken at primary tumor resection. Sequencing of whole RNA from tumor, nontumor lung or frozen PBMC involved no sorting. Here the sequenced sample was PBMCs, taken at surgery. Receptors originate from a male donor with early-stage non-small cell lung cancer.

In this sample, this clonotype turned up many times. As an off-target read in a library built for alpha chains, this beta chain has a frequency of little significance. This CDR3 is CASSFTSADEQYF. DNA for the CDR3: TGTGCCAGCAGCTTCACTAGCGCGGACGAGCAGTACTTC. The chain uses TRBV5-6 and TRBJ2-7, with 7 positions matching TRBD2. The CDR3 runs to 13 residues. The germline V gene has CDR1 SGHDT and CDR2 YYEEEE. J lost 5 bases, V lost 2 bases, and 4 bases had no gene match.

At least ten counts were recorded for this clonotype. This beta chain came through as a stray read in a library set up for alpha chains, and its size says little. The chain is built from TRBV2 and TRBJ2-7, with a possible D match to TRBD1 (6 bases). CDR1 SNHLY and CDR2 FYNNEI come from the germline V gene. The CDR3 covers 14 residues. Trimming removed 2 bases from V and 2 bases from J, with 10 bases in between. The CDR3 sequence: CASSESGTPYEQYF. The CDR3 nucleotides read TGTGCCAGCAGTGAAAGTGGGACACCCTACGAGCAGTACTTC.

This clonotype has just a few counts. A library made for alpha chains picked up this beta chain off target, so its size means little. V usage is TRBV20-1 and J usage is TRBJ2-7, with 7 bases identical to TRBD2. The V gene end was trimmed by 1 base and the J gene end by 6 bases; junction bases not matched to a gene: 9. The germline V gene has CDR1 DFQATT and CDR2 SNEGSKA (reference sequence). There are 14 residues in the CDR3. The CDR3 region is CSARGTSPSGEQYF. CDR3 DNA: TGCAGTGCTAGAGGGACTAGTCCTTCGGGCGAGCAGTACTTC.

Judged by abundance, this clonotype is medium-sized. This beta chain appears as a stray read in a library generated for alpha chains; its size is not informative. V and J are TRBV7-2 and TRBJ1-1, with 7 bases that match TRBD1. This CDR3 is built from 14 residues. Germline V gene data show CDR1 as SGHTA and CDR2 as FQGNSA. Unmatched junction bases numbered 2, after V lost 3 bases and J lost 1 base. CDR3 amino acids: CASSFGTANTEAFF. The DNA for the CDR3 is TGTGCCAGCAGCTTTGGGACAGCGAACACTGAAGCTTTCTTT.

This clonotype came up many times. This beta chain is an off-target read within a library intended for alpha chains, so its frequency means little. As DNA, the CDR3 is TGTGCCAGCAGGCGGGGGTCCTACGAGCAGTACTTC. It encodes CASRRGSYEQYF. This rearrangement joins TRBV12-3 or TRBV12-4 to TRBJ2-7; 7 bases align to TRBD2. Trimming took 6 bases from V and 1 from J; bases not matched to a gene: 0. CDR3 length equals 12 residues.

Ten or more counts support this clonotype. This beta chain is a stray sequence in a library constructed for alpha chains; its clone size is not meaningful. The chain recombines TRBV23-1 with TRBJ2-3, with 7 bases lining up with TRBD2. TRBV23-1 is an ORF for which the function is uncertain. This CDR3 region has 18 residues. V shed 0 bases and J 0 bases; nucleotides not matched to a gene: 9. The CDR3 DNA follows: TGCGCCAGCAGTCAATCTCGCGAAGCGGGGTCTAGCACAGATACGCAGTATTTT. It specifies CASSQSREAGSSTDTQYF.

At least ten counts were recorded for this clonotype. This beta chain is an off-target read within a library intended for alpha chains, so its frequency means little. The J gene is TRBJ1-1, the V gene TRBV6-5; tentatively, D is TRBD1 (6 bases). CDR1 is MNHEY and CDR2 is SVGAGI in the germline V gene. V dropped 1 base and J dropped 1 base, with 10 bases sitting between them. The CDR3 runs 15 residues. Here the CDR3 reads CASSYWGHPNTEAFF. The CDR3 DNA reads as TGTGCCAGCAGTTACTGGGGACATCCGAACACTGAAGCTTTCTTT.